The present TCR beta chain was sequenced within a study of regulatory T cells in long-lasting Graves disease. The TCR beta library used iRepertoire HTBI primers with Arm-PCR amplification of CDR3. TCRdb used MiXCR to reprocess the multiplex PCR reads, holding one entry per CDR3 protein. The sample consists of about 540,000 distinct CDR3 sequences, about 13% of them appearing once. Indicated time point: newly diagnosed GD, antithyroid drugs for less than 3 months. PBMC-extracted RNA yielded the TCR library. American Thyroid Association guidelines served as the basis for diagnosing Graves' disease. Germline-derived CDR1 and CDR2 are ENHRY and SYGVKD. Trimming shortened V by 7 bases and J by 16 bases, and 17 bases separated the two germline ends. The CDR3 consists of 11 residues. These sequences were also reported in another study, on T cells in Graves' hyperthyroidism and ophthalmopathy. That work contributes: For Graves' hyperthyroidism to be stable, ophthalmopathy could not progress within 18 months. Together with thyroid ultrasound, orbital computed tomography, serum thyroxine and TRAb, clinical symptoms were used for diagnoses.

The chain recombines TRBV10-3 with TRBJ2-1, with D possibly called TRBD1 or TRBD2 (5 bases each). The specimen comprised peripheral blood mononuclear cells (PBMCs), sampled at new diagnosis, from a patient treated with antithyroid drugs. This sequence originates from a man younger than 45 with Graves disease. This CDR3 is CAITTGTIRFF. As DNA, the CDR3 is TGTGCCATCACCACCGGGACCATCCGCTTCTTC.